A selection of T cell receptor beta chains follows, all from one sample in a study of T cell repertoires in cytomegalovirus infection. Antigens of these TCRs are unknown. TCRdb redid the calling of the reads with MiXCR, one entry per CDR3 protein. The sample includes under 850,000 distinct CDR3 sequences, approximately 33% seen only once; the top ten take 15% to 20%. Material: cultured PBMCs, obtained from culture after CMV antigen stimulation. The receptors shown here come from a human donor in good health (CMV status not recorded). Some clones in this sample may be carry-over from other donors' samples. CDR3s include the opening cysteine and the closing phenylalanine or tryptophan. D genes are given only for firm matches. Expanded clones are given a class, and other clones once, few, many or no size at all.

>few|NA|TRBV10-3|TRBJ1-6
CAIGGGGQGQYSYNSPLHF
TGTGCCATCGGGGGAGGTGGCCAGGGCCAATACTCCTATAATTCACCCCTCCACTTT
>NA|NA|TRBV20-1|TRBJ2-3
CSARLGGNTDTQYF
TGCAGTGCTAGATTGGGCGGGAACACAGATACGCAGTATTTT
>once|TRBD2|TRBV19|TRBJ2-1
CASKEASGTYNEQFF
TGTGCCAGTAAGGAGGCTAGCGGGACCTACAATGAGCAGTTCTTC
>NA|NA|TRBV28|TRBJ1-5
CASSPPGVPNQPQHF
TGTGCCAGCAGTCCCCCCGGGGTCCCAAATCAGCCCCAGCATTTT
>many|NA|TRBV7-2|TRBJ1-6
CASSLVSEIYSPLHF
TGTGCCAGCAGCCTAGTATCAGAAATTTATTCACCCCTCCACTTT
>many|NA|TRBV7-8|TRBJ2-5
CASSLAGSAETQYF
TGTGCCAGCAGCTTAGCAGGGTCTGCAGAGACCCAGTACTTC
>many|NA|TRBV12-3/TRBV12-4|TRBJ1-1
CASSPALGIKAFF
TGTGCCAGCAGTCCCGCCCTTGGGATAAAAGCTTTCTTT
>many|TRBD2|TRBV7-2|TRBJ2-5
CASSSRTSGEETQYF
TGTGCCAGCAGCTCTCGGACTAGCGGGGAAGAGACCCAGTACTTC
>NA|NA|TRBV12-3/TRBV12-4|TRBJ2-5
CASTPGQFQETQYF
TGTGCCAGCACCCCTGGACAGTTCCAAGAGACCCAGTACTTC
>NA|NA|TRBV29-1|TRBJ2-5
CSARDTGRETQCF
TGCAGCGCCCGGGACACTGGACGCGAGACCCAGTGCTTC
>NA|TRBD2|TRBV2|TRBJ2-3
CASIRSGGASGDTQYF
TGTGCCAGCATAAGAAGCGGGGGGGCCTCAGGAGATACGCAGTATTTT
>NA|NA|TRBV11-2|TRBJ2-7
CASSLNGDLYEQYF
TGTGCCAGCAGCTTGAACGGGGATCTCTACGAGCAGTACTTC
>many|NA|TRBV7-2|TRBJ1-2
CASSLRNRGQANYGYTF
TGTGCCAGCAGCTTACGAAATCGGGGGCAAGCTAACTATGGCTACACCTTC
>NA|NA|TRBV7-9|TRBJ1-2
CASSLDQAPSNYGYTF
TGTGCCAGCAGCTTAGATCAGGCACCATCTAACTATGGCTACACCTTC
>many|TRBD2|TRBV7-2|TRBJ2-1
CASSSLAARGNEQFF
TGTGCCAGCAGCTCACTAGCGGCTAGAGGTAATGAGCAGTTCTTC
>few|NA|TRBV5-4|TRBJ2-3
CASSSRLEQTDTQYF
TGTGCCAGCAGCAGCCGACTAGAGCAGACAGATACGCAGTATTTT
>many|TRBD1|TRBV7-8|TRBJ1-1
CASSDRGLNTEAFF
TGTGCCAGCAGTGACAGGGGCCTGAACACTGAAGCTTTCTTT
>few|NA|TRBV7-2|TRBJ2-7
CASSLQASRIYEQYF
TGTGCCAGCAGCTTACAGGCTAGCAGGATCTACGAGCAGTACTTC
>NA|NA|TRBV20-1|TRBJ1-1
CSAREVGVVTFF
TGCAGTGCTAGAGAGGTAGGCGTTGTTACTTTCTTT
>NA|TRBD2|TRBV20-1|TRBJ2-7
CSARQSLAGIYEQYF
TGCAGTGCTAGGCAATCACTAGCGGGGATTTACGAGCAGTACTTC
>NA|NA|TRBV5-1|TRBJ2-1
CASSLPGPKTKFF
TGCGCCAGCAGCTTGCCGGGGCCCAAAACGAAGTTCTTC
>few|NA|TRBV27|TRBJ2-5
CASSFKRSRQGTQYF
TGTGCCAGCAGTTTTAAGCGGTCCCGCCAGGGGACCCAGTACTTC
>NA|NA|TRBV6-2/TRBV6-3|TRBJ2-2
CAQAQGPGELFF
TGTGCCCAAGCCCAGGGTCCCGGGGAGCTGTTTTTT
>NA|NA|TRBV9|TRBJ1-2
CASSVGKTYYGYTF
TGTGCCAGCAGCGTAGGAAAGACCTACTATGGCTACACCTTC
>NA|NA|TRBV18|TRBJ2-1
CASSPSIRPSYNEQFF
TGTGCCAGCTCACCCTCAATTAGGCCCTCCTACAATGAGCAGTTCTTC
>NA|NA|TRBV10-2|TRBJ1-1
CASSDGGQGKF
TGCGCCAGCAGTGACGGGGGGCAAGGCAAATTT
>NA|NA|TRBV28|TRBJ1-5
CASKSSGQPQHF
TGTGCCAGCAAATCATCCGGTCAGCCCCAGCATTTT
>few|NA|TRBV3-1|TRBJ2-3
CASSQNWGSSSLQYF
TGTGCCAGCAGCCAAAATTGGGGGTCCTCGAGTTTGCAGTATTTT
>NA|NA|TRBV14|TRBJ1-5
CASRLFAGGNQPQHF
TGTGCCAGCAGGCTATTCGCAGGGGGCAATCAGCCCCAGCATTTT
>few|NA|TRBV20-1|TRBJ2-2
CSAPTSGELFF
TGCAGTGCGCCGACGTCAGGGGAGCTGTTTTTT
>once|NA|TRBV20-1|TRBJ2-7
CSAAGTRSSYEQYF
TGCAGTGCGGCGGGGACACGGAGCTCCTACGAGCAGTACTTC
>NA|TRBD1|TRBV5-4|TRBJ2-3
CASSPPPGTVGTDTQYF
TGTGCCAGCAGCCCACCCCCCGGGACAGTGGGAACAGATACGCAGTATTTT
>few|NA|TRBV7-9|TRBJ2-2
CASSHLGSPNTGELFF
TGTGCCAGCAGCCACTTGGGGAGCCCGAACACCGGGGAGCTGTTTTTT
>few|TRBD1|TRBV11-2|TRBJ2-5
CASSLDLTGVETQYF
TGTGCCAGCAGCTTAGATTTGACAGGGGTGGAGACCCAGTACTTC
>NA|TRBD1|TRBV20-1|TRBJ2-1
CSASQGADNEQFF
TGCAGTGCTAGTCAGGGGGCTGACAATGAGCAGTTCTTC
>few|TRBD1|TRBV11-3|TRBJ2-5
CASSFSGQGGETQYF
TGTGCCAGCAGCTTTTCGGGACAGGGAGGCGAGACCCAGTACTTC
>NA|NA|TRBV19|TRBJ1-3
CASSIGRSSGNTIYF
TGTGCCAGTAGTATTGGAAGAAGCTCTGGAAACACCATATATTTT
>NA|NA|TRBV28|TRBJ2-1
CASSFPPSNEQFF
TGTGCCAGCAGTTTTCCTCCTTCCAATGAGCAGTTCTTC
>many|NA|TRBV7-6|TRBJ2-1
CASSPRLGEQFF
TGTGCCAGCAGCCCTCGGTTGGGCGAGCAGTTCTTC
>many|NA|TRBV12-3/TRBV12-4|TRBJ1-5
CASSSRRGNQPQHF
TGTGCCAGCAGTTCGCGACGGGGAAATCAGCCCCAGCATTTT
>NA|NA|TRBV20-1|TRBJ2-3
CSAKSTSRADTQYF
TGCAGTGCCAAGAGTACTAGCCGGGCAGATACGCAGTATTTT
>NA|NA|TRBV28|TRBJ2-1
CASSPHNEPFF
TGTGCCAGCAGTCCTCACAATGAGCCGTTCTTC
>NA|TRBD2|TRBV6-2/TRBV6-3|TRBJ2-7
CASQLAGVREQYF
TGTGCCAGCCAACTAGCGGGAGTTCGCGAGCAGTACTTC
>many|NA|TRBV7-8|TRBJ2-1
CASSLDTQHYGYNEQFF
TGTGCCAGCAGCTTAGATACCCAACACTACGGCTACAATGAGCAGTTCTTC
>many|NA|TRBV7-2|TRBJ2-5
CASSSGAQETQYF
TGTGCCAGCAGCTCCGGGGCACAAGAGACCCAGTACTTC
>NA|TRBD2|TRBV7-3|TRBJ2-5
CASSPAGGGPLETQNF
TGTGCCAGCAGCCCCGCCGGGGGGGGGCCGTTAGAGACCCAGAACTTC
>once|TRBD1|TRBV28|TRBJ2-1
CASSPTGSRGQFF
TGTGCCAGCAGTCCGACAGGGTCGAGGGGCCAGTTCTTC